The table lists the clone carrying this TCR beta chain with a count of one. As yet, its antigen is unknown. This record comes from a study of OX40 agonist ivuxolimab in advanced cancers. Whole-study context: The mean age was approximately 60 years, ranging from about 23 to 79, with over 70% of participants male. A history of anti-PD-1, anti-PD-L1 or anti-CTLA-4 therapy was acceptable, and roughly 40% had some.

Sequenced by immunoSEQ multiplex PCR; TCRdb stores in-frame clones only, minus some. The table lists about 120,000 clones, 93% of them singletons, with 0.15% to 0.17% in the top ten. CDR1 is SGHTS and CDR2 is YDEGEE in the germline V gene. The CDR3 loop spans 13 amino acids. V lost 5 bases to trimming and J lost 6 bases; unmatched junction nucleotides: 7. Study outcomes and limitations: Some patients without response likewise showed low normalized clonal expansion.

Sample: CD4+ or CD8+ T cells sorted from blood, taken in a trial of the OX40 agonist ivuxolimab. The chain links TRBV5-8 to TRBJ1-1; 7 positions match TRBD1. The clonotype comes from an adult with an advanced solid tumor such as melanoma, head and neck, liver or kidney cancer. DNA of the CDR3: TGTGCCAGCAGGCGAGACAGGGTGGCTGAAGCTTTCTTT. This translates into CASRRDRVAEAFF.